This T cell receptor (beta chain) was identified in a study of T-cell reconstitution after alpha-beta-depleted transplantation in children. Trimming shortened V by 3 bases and J by 9 bases, and 12 bases separated the two germline ends. The CDR3 runs to 13 residues. Unique molecular identifiers were incorporated during preparation of the TCRbeta library. Via MiXCR, TCRdb re-called the PCR reads, giving one row per CDR3 protein. Of roughly 310,000 distinct CDR3 sequences in the sample, about a quarter were seen once. Findings and caveats of the study: About two months after transplant, alpha-beta T cells reportedly came from several hundred expanded graft clones.

This clonotype has ten or more counts. Its antigen is not known. The material was PBMCs, mostly from graft donor cells, obtained 180 days after TCRalphabeta/CD19-depleted stem cell transplant. The chain combines TRBV12-3 or TRBV12-4 with TRBJ2-1, with no clear D. The sequence came from a male patient younger than 18 who had a stem cell transplant for acute lymphoblastic leukemia, so the T cells may come from the graft donor. The CDR3 is CASSFVAAPEQFF. The DNA of the CDR3 is TGTGCCAGCAGTTTCGTTGCGGCCCCTGAGCAGTTCTTC.